Shown below are 15 T cell receptor beta chains from a single sample sequenced in a study of radiation and T cells in renal cell carcinoma. The data were produced by immunoSEQ multiplex PCR, yet TCRdb's version contains in-frame clones alone and is incomplete. In the table there are about 59,000 clones, over 70% of which are singletons. Time point reported: baseline pretreatment blood. Treatment defined: 15 Gy SBRT to primary tumor, nephrectomy 4 weeks later. Source: blood, taken from a patient whose treatment included radiotherapy and nephrectomy. Every receptor here comes from a man aged 60 to 69 with renal cell carcinoma.

The rearrangement joins TRBV7-9 to TRBJ1-3; D is undetermined. Germline values: CDR1 SEHNR, CDR2 FQNEAQ (reference sequence). This CDR3 is 16 amino acids long. The V end lost 3 bases, the J end lost 0 bases, and 12 bases lay between the germline ends. The CDR3 bases are TGTGCCAGCAGCTTTTGGGTCGGCTTCTCTGGAAACACCATATATTTT. Its protein product is CASSFWVGFSGNTIYF.

The V gene is TRBV14, the J gene TRBJ1-4; TRBD1 agrees at 8 bases. The CDR3 has 17 residues. Trimming removed 1 base from V and 3 bases from J; junction bases left unmatched: 7. The V gene's germline CDR1 is SGHDN and CDR2 FVKESK. The CDR3 region is CASSQVPGGAANEKLFF. The DNA of the CDR3 is TGTGCCAGCAGCCAAGTACCAGGGGGCGCGGCTAATGAAAAACTGTTTTTT.

The V gene is TRBV11-3, the J gene TRBJ1-1, with D maybe TRBD1 (5 bases). The length of the CDR3 is 15 residues. Germline V gives CDR1 SGHNT, CDR2 YENEEA. The V end lost 1 base, the J end lost 1 base, and 10 bases lay between the germline ends. DNA for the CDR3: TGTGCCAGCAGCTTAGGGGGGTACGGGAACACTGAAGCTTTCTTT. Protein: CASSLGGYGNTEAFF.

As to this clone: A read error may produce the germline difference seen at one junction end. The chain has TRBV5-1 and TRBJ1-4; the D is unclear. This CDR3 has 16 amino acids. The V gene's germline CDR1 is SGHRS and CDR2 YFSETQ. CDR3 bases: TGCGCCAGCAGCTCTTTAGTCGGATCAACGAATGAAAAACTGTTTTTT. It codes for CASSSLVGSTNEKLFF.

This clone was counted a single time. V gene TRBV19 combines with J gene TRBJ2-2; TRBD1 aligns across 7 bases. The CDR3 is 16 amino acids. The junction had 12 bases not matched to a gene; V was cut back by 3 bases and J by 8 bases. Looked up from germline, CDR1 is LNHDA and CDR2 is SQIVND (reference sequence). CDR3 in amino acids: CASSIISPGGRGELFF. The CDR3 DNA reads TGTGCCAGTAGTATTATTTCGCCAGGGGGTCGAGGGGAGCTGTTTTTT.

The chain recombines TRBV5-1 with TRBJ2-3, with D perhaps TRBD1 (6 bases). The CDR3 spans 15 residues. Germline V lookup: CDR1 SGHRS, CDR2 YFSETQ. The V end was cut by 0 bases, the J end by 2 bases, with 10 bases between. CDR3 region: CASSLGQAVTDTQYF. The CDR3 bases are TGCGCCAGCAGCTTGGGACAGGCCGTCACAGATACGCAGTATTTT.

The chain uses TRBV19 and TRBJ1-5; 7 nucleotides agree with TRBD1. The germline V gene has CDR1 LNHDA and CDR2 SQIVND (reference sequence). CDR3 length equals 14 residues. V gave up 5 bases and J gave up 2 bases; unmatched junction bases: 3. The CDR3 loop reads CASSATGGNQPQHF. For the CDR3, the DNA is TGTGCCAGTAGTGCAACAGGGGGCAATCAGCCCCAGCATTTT.

The CDR3 nucleotides are TGTGCCTGGACTACCCAGACAACCGGAAGGGACGAGCAGTACTTC. Its translation: CAWTTQTTGRDEQYF. The rearrangement joins TRBV30 to TRBJ2-7; D not resolved. V dropped 4 bases and J dropped 5 bases, with 21 bases sitting between them. The CDR3 totals 15 residues. The germline CDR1 and CDR2 sequences are GTSNPN and SVGIG (reference sequence).

The chain is built from TRBV4-3 and TRBJ2-7, with D possibly called TRBD1 or TRBD2 (6 bases each). Trimming removed 0 bases at V and 5 bases at J, with 14 bases between. The CDR3 consists of 15 residues. The V gene's germline CDR1 is LGHNA and CDR2 YSLEER. The CDR3 loop is CASSQDPGEENEQYF. The CDR3 DNA reads TGCGCCAGCAGCCAAGACCCAGGGGAGGAAAACGAGCAGTACTTC.

The V and J genes are TRBV30 and TRBJ1-2, with 9 bases lining up with TRBD1. Germline CDR1 GTSNPN, CDR2 SVGIG (reference sequence). The CDR3 length is 18 residues. Trimming took 2 bases from V and 4 from J; bases not matched to a gene: 17. The CDR3 sequence is CAWSLYSMPGQGRYGYTF. The CDR3 DNA reads TGTGCCTGGAGTCTATACTCGATGCCGGGACAGGGCCGCTATGGCTACACCTTC.

This chain joins TRBV2 and TRBJ2-2; D is perhaps TRBD1 or TRBD2 (5 bases each). The CDR3 is 13 amino acids. Germline lookup yields CDR1 SNHLY and CDR2 FYNNEI. V shed 10 bases and J shed 2 bases, with 11 bases lying between them. The CDR3 DNA reads TGTGCCAAAAGGGACGGTAACACCGGGGAGCTGTTTTTT. This translates into CAKRDGNTGELFF.

The chain is built from TRBV4-2 and TRBJ2-2, with TRBD2 matching 8 bases. J gave up 4 bases and V 0 bases, and 7 bases lay outside the gene matches. Germline V gene lookup returns CDR1 LGHNA and CDR2 YNFKEQ. The CDR3 runs to 17 residues. DNA for the CDR3: TGTGCCAGCAGCCAAGATAGGAGCGGGAGAGTCACCGGGGAGCTGTTTTTT. This translates into CASSQDRSGRVTGELFF.

The V gene is TRBV5-5, the J gene TRBJ2-7; 10 bases agree with TRBD1. V shed 4 bases, J shed 5 bases, and the junction held 18 bases outside the gene matches. There are 18 residues in the CDR3. Germline V gene lookup returns CDR1 SGHKS and CDR2 YYEKEE (reference sequence). Written as DNA, the CDR3 is TGTGCCAGCAGCCCGACGTGGGTGTTGGGACAGGGGTACCACGAGCAGTACTTC. Protein sequence: CASSPTWVLGQGYHEQYF.

This clone has more than one count but fewer than ten. This sequence joins TRBV29-1 and TRBJ1-2; 8 nucleotides align to TRBD1. The CDR3 is 13 amino acids. Germline trimming cut 1 base from V and 5 bases from J; bases unmatched to any gene: 3. CDR1 is SQVTM and CDR2 is ANQGSEA in the germline V gene. CDR3 sequence: CSVEVDRVYGYTF. The CDR3 DNA is TGCAGCGTTGAAGTGGACAGGGTGTATGGCTACACCTTC.

The chain couples TRBV19 to TRBJ2-7; TRBD1 matches 9 bases. CDR3 length: 12 amino acids. Per the germline V gene, CDR1 is LNHDA and CDR2 is SQIVND (reference sequence). The J segment lost 6 bases and the V segment lost 10 bases, leaving 7 bases of the junction unmatched. This CDR3 reads CATGTGSGEQYF. CDR3 nucleotides: TGTGCCACTGGGACAGGGTCTGGCGAGCAGTACTTC.